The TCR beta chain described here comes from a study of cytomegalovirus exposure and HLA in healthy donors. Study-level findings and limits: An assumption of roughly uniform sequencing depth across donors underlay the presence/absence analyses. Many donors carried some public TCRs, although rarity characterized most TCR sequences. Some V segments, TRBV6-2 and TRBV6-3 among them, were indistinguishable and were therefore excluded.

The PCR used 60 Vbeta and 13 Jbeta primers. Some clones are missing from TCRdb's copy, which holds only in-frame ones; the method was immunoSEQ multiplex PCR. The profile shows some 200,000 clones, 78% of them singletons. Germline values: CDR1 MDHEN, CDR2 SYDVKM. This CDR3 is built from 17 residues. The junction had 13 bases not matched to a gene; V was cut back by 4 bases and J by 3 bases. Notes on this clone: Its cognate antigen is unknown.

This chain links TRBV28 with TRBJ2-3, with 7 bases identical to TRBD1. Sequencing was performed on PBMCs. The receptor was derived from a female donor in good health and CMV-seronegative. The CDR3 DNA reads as TGTGCCAGCAGTTCCCCACAGGGGAGTAGCTCAACAGATACGCAGTATTTT. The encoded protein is CASSSPQGSSSTDTQYF. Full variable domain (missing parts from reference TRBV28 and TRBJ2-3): DVKVTQSSRYLVKRTGEKVFLECVQDMDHENMFWYRQDPGLGLRLIYFSYDVKMKEKGDIPEGYSVSREKKERFSLILESASTNQTSMYLCASSSPQGSSSTDTQYFGPGTRLTVL.